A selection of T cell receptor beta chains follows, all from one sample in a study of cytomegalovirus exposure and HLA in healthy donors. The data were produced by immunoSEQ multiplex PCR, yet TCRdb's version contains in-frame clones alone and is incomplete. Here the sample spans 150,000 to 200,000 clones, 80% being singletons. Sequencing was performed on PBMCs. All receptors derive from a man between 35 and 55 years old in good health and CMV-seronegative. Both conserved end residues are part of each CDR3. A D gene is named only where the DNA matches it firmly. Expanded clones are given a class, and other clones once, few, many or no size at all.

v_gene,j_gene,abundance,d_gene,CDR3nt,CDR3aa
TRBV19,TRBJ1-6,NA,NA,TGTGCCAGTAGCACACAGGGTCGGGCACCCCTCCACTTT,CASSTQGRAPLHF
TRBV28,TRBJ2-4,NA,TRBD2,TGTGCCAGCAGCCAAAGCGGGGGGGCCGCCAAAAACATTCAGTACTTC,CASSQSGGAAKNIQYF
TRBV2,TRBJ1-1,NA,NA,TGTGCCAGCAGTGAAGAGCTGAACACTGAAGCTTTCTTT,CASSEELNTEAFF
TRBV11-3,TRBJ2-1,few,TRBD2,TGTGCCAGCAGCCTACTAGCGGGGGGGGGTAATGAGCAGTTCTTC,CASSLLAGGGNEQFF
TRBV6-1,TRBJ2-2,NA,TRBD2,TGTGCCAGCAGTGAAGAAAGACTAGCGGCCGCGAACACCGGGGAGCTGTTTTTT,CASSEERLAAANTGELFF
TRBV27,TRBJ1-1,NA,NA,TGTGCCAGCAGTTCCCTCCGGGGGACGAACACTGAAGCTTTCTTT,CASSSLRGTNTEAFF
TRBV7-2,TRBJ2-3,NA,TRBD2,TGTGCCAGCAGCTTGAGGCGGGGGGGCGGAGATACGCAGTATTTT,CASSLRRGGGDTQYF
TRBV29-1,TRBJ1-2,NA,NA,TGCAGCGTTGAATTCGGGTATGGCTACACCTTC,CSVEFGYGYTF
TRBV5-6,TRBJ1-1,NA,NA,TGTGCCAGCAGCCCCCCCTGGGGGCTACGGGACACTGAAGCTTTCTTT,CASSPPWGLRDTEAFF
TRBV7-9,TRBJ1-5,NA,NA,TGTGCCAGCAGCTTCGAGGGTAACCAGCCCCAGCATTTT,CASSFEGNQPQHF
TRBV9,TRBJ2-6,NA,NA,TGTGCCAGCGGCCGGAGCTCTGGGGCCAACGTCCTGACTTTC,CASGRSSGANVLTF
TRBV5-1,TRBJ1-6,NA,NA,TGCGCCAGCAGCTTGGTCGTGGCCTCAAATTCACCCCTCCACTTT,CASSLVVASNSPLHF
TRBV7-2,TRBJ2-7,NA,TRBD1,TGTGCAATTAGGGGACAGAGCTCCTACGAGCAGTACTTC,CAIRGQSSYEQYF
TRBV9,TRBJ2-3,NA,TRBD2,TGTGCCAGCAGCGTAGCTACCCGTGGGACTAGCGGGGCACCCACAGATACGCAGTATTTT,CASSVATRGTSGAPTDTQYF
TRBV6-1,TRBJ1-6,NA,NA,TGTGCCAGCAGTACCCGAACAGGCTATAATTCACCCCTCCACTTT,CASSTRTGYNSPLHF
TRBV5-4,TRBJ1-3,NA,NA,TGTGCCAGCAGCTCTGGGGGCAGGACTGGAAACACCATATATTTT,CASSSGGRTGNTIYF
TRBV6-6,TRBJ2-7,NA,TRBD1,TGTGCCAGCAGCCGGACAGGGGCCTACGAGCAGTACTTC,CASSRTGAYEQYF
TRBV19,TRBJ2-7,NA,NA,TGTGCCTCGAGAGGACTCGGCCCCTACGAGCAGTACTTC,CASRGLGPYEQYF
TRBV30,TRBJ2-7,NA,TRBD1,TGTGCCTGGAGTGTAGGGACAGCCTTCATGGTACAGTACTTC,CAWSVGTAFMVQYF
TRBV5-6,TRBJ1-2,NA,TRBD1,TGTGCCAGCAGCTTGGCCGGGACAGGGGCGGGAGGCTACACCTTC,CASSLAGTGAGGYTF
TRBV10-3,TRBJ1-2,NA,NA,TGTGCCATCAGTGAGTCCCAGGGTGGTAACTATGGCTACACCTTC,CAISESQGGNYGYTF
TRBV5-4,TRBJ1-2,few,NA,TGTGCCAGCAGCTTCGGCGGGGCGAATTGGGGCTACACCTTC,CASSFGGANWGYTF
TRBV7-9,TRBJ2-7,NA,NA,TGTTCCAGCAGCCCCCCGGGTACTCGCGAGCAGTACTTC,CSSSPPGTREQYF
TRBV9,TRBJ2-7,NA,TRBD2,TGTGCCAGCAGCGTAGCAGCGGGAGGTCCCGAGCAGTACTTC,CASSVAAGGPEQYF
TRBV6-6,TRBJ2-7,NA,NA,TGTGCCAGCAGTATCCATCCGGGACAAACTTACGAGCAGTACTTC,CASSIHPGQTYEQYF
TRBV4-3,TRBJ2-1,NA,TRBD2,TGCGCCAGCAGCCAACAGCAAGGCGGGAGGGAGCAGTTCTTC,CASSQQQGGREQFF
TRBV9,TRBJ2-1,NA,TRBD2,TGTGCCAGCAGCGTAGGACTAGCGGGAGTCAATGAGCAGTTCTTC,CASSVGLAGVNEQFF
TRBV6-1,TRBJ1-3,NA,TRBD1,TGTGCCAGCAGTGTCGACCCGGGACAGGGGTCAAACACCATATATTTT,CASSVDPGQGSNTIYF
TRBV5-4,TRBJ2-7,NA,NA,TGTGCCAGCAGCTACCCAGCGGGCGGAGAGCAGTACTTC,CASSYPAGGEQYF
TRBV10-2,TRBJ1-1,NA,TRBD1,TGCGCCAGCAGTGAGGACAGGGGGCGGTATGAAGCTTTCTTT,CASSEDRGRYEAFF
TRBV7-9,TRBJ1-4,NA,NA,TGTGCCAGCAGCGTATCGGGACAAGCTAATGAAAAACTGTTTTTT,CASSVSGQANEKLFF
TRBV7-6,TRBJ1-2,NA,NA,TGTGCCAGCAGCCCCCAGGGTAACTATGGCTACACCTTC,CASSPQGNYGYTF
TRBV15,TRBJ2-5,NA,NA,TGTGCCACCAGCAGAGAAACTATGAAAGAGACCCAGTACTTC,CATSRETMKETQYF
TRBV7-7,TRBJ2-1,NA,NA,TGTGCCAGCAGCTTATCTGTTACTCACAATGAGCAGTTCTTC,CASSLSVTHNEQFF
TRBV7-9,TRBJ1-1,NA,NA,TGTGCCAGCAGCTTGCAGGGAATTAAACCCAACACTGAAGCTTTCTTT,CASSLQGIKPNTEAFF
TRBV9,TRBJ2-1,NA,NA,TGTGCCAGCTCCCCCGGTCCCCGACTTTCCAGTGTAAGCTCCTACAATGAGCAGTTCTTC,CASSPGPRLSSVSSYNEQFF
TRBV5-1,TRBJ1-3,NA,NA,TGCGCCAGCAGCTCCTTCGGGACACACTCTGGAAACACCATATATTTT,CASSSFGTHSGNTIYF
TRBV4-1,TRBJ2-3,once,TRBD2,TGCGCCAGCTCTCCCGGGACTAGCGGGAGGTCGAGCACAGATACGCAGTATTTT,CASSPGTSGRSSTDTQYF
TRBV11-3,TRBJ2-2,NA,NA,TGTGCCAGCAGCTTAGGGGCCGACACCGGGGAGCTGTTTTTT,CASSLGADTGELFF
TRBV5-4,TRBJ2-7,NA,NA,TGTGCCAGCAGCTCGTTGGACAGAGGAATAGGCGAGCAGTACTTC,CASSSLDRGIGEQYF
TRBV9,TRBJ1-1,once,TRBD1,TGTGCCAGCAGCTCGTATCCACAGGGGGCGAAGAGTGACGCTTTCTTT,CASSSYPQGAKSDAFF
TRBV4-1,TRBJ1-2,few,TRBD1,TGCGCCAGCAGCCAAGATTCGGGACAGGGGGCACGAGGCTACACCTTC,CASSQDSGQGARGYTF
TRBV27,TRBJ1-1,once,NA,TGTGCCAGCAGTTTTCTTTCGGAGGGGAACACTGAAGCTTTCTTT,CASSFLSEGNTEAFF
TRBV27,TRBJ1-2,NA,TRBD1,TGTGCCAGCAGTTTCAGCACAGGGGGCGGTAACTATGGCTACACCTTC,CASSFSTGGGNYGYTF
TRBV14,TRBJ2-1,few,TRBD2,TGTGCCAGCAGCCAGTTGACTAGCTTGGTCTACAATGAGCAGTTCTTC,CASSQLTSLVYNEQFF
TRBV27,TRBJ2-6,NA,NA,TGTGCCAGCAGTTTCGGGGGTCTTGGGGCCAACGTCCTGACTTTC,CASSFGGLGANVLTF
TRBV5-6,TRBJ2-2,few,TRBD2,TGTGCCAGCAGCTTCTCCGGGGGGGGAAGGACCGGGGAGCTGTTTTTT,CASSFSGGGRTGELFF
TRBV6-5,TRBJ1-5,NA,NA,TGTGCCAGCAGTGCGACAGTAAATCAGCCCCAGCATTTT,CASSATVNQPQHF
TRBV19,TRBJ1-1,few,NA,TGTGCCAGTAGTACGGTGAACACTGAAGCTTTCTTT,CASSTVNTEAFF
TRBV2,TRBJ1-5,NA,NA,TGTGCCAGCAGCCCTTGGAGAAATGATCAGCCCCAGCATTTT,CASSPWRNDQPQHF